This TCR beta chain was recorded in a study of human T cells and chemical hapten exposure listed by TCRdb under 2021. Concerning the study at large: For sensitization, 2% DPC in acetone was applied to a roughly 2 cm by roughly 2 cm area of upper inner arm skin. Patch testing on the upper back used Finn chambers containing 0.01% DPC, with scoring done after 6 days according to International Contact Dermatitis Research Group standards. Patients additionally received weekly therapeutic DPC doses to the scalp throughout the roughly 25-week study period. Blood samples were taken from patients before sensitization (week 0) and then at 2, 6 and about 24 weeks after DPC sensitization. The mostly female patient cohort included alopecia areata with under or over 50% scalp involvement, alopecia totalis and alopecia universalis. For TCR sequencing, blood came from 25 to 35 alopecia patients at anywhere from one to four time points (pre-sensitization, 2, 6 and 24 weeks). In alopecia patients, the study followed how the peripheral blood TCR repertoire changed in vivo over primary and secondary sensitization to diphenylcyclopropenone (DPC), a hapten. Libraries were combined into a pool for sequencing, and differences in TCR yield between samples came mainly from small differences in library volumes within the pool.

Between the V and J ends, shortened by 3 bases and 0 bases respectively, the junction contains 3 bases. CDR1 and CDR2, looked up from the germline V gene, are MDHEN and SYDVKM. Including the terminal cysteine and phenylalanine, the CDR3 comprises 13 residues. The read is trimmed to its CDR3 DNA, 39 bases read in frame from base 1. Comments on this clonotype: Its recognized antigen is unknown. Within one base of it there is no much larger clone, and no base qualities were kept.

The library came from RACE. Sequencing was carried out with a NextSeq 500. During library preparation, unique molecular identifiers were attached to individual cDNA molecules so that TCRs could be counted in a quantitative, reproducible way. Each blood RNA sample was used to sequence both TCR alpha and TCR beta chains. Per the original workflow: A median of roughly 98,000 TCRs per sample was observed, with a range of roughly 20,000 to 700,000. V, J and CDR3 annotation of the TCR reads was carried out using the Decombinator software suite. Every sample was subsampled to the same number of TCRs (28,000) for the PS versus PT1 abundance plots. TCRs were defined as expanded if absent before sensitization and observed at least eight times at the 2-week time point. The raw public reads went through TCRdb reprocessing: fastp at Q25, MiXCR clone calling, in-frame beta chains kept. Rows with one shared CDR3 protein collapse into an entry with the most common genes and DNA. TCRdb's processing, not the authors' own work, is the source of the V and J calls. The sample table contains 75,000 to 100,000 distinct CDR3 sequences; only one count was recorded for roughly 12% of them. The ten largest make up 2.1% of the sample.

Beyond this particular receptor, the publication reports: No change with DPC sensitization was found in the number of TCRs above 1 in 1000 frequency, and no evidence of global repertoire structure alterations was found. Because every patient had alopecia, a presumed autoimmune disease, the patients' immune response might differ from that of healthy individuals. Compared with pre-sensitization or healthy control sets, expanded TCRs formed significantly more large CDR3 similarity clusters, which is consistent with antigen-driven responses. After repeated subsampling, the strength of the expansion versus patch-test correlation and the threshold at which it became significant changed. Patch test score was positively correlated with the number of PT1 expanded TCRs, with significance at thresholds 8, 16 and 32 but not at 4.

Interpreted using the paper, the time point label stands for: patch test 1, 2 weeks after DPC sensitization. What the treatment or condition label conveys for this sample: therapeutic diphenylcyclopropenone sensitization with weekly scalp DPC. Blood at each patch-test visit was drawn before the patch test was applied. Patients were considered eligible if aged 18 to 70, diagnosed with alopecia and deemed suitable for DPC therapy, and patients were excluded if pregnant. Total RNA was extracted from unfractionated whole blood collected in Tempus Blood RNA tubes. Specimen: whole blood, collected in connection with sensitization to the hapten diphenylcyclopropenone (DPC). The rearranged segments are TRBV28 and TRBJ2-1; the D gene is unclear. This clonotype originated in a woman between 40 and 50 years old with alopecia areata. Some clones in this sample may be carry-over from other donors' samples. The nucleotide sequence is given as TGTGCCAGCAGTTTCCGCTCCTACAATGAGCAGTTCTTC. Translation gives CASSFRSYNEQFF.